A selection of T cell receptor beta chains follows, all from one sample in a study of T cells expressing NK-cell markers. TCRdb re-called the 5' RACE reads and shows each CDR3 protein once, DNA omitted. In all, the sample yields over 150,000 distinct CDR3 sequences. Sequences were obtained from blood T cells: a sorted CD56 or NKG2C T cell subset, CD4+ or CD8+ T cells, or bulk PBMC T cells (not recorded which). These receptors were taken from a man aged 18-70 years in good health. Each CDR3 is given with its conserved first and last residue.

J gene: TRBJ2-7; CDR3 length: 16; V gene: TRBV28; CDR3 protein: CASSPKYRRVSYEQYF
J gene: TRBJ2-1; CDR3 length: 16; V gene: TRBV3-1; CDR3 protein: CASSQEGLAGWYEQFF
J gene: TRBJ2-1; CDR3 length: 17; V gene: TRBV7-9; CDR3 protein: CASSPPRRDREQYEQFF
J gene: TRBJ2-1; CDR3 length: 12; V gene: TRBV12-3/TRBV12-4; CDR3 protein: CASRPTGVEQFF
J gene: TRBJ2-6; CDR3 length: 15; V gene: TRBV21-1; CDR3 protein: CASSKTDSGANVLTF
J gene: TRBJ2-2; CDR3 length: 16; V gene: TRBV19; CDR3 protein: CASSIQSGANTGELFF
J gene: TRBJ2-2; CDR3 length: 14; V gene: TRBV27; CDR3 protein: CASSDGGDTGELFF
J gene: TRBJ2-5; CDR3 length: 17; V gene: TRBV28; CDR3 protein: CASSSETSGGFQETQYF
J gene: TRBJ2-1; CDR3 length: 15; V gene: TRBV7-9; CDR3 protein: CASSVLTGVDNEQFF
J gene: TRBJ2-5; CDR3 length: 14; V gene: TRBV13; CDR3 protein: CASSFPGQLTTQYF
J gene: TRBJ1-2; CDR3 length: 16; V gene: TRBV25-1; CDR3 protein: CASSLAFVQGDYGYTF
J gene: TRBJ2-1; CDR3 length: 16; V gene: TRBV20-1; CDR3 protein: CSARSTSGDPYNEQFF
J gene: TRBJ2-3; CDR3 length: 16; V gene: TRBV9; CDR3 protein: CASSPGLTEGTDTQYF
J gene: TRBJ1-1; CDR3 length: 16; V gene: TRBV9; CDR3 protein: CASSVGGEVMNTEAFF
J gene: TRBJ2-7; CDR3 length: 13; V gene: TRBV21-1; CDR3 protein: CASRRQGPYEQYF
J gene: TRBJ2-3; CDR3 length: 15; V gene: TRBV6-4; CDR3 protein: CASSDGAIGTDTQYF
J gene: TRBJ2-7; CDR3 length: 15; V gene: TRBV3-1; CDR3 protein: CASSQGQDSPQEQYF
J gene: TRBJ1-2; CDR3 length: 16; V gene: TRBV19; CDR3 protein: CASSMGTGGASSGYTF
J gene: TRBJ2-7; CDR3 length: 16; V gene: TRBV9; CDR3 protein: CASSEPMGQYRLNPYF
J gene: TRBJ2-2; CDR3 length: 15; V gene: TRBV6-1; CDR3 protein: CASSDPGAVTGELFF
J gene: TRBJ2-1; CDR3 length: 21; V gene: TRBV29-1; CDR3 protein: CSVDPGLAGGPQSSNYNEQFF
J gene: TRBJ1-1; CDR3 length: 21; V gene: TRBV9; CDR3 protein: CASSVDGSSGGREEMGTEAFF
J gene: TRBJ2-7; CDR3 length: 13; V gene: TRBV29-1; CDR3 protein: CSVVGTETYEQYF
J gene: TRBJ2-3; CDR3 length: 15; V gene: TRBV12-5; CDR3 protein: CASGSPLDLGDTQYF
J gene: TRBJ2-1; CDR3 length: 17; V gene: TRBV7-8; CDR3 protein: CASSLAGLGPPGDEQFF
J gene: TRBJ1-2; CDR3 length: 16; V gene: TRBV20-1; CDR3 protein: CSAEQKWDRGRDGYTF
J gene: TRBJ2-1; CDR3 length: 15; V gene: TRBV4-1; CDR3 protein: CASSQEAGLYNEQFF
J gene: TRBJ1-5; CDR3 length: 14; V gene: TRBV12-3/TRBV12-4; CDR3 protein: CATSLDLRNQPQHF
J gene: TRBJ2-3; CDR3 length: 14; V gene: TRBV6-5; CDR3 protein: CASILASSTDTQYF
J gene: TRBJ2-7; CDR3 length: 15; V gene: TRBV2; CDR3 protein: CASRATGTGDKEQYF
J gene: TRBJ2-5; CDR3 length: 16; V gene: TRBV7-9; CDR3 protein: CASHPGGGRLQETQYF
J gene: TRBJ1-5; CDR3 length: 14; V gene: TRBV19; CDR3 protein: CASSIPGSHQPQHF
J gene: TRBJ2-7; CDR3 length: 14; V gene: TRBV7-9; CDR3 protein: CASSLVAQGGEQYF